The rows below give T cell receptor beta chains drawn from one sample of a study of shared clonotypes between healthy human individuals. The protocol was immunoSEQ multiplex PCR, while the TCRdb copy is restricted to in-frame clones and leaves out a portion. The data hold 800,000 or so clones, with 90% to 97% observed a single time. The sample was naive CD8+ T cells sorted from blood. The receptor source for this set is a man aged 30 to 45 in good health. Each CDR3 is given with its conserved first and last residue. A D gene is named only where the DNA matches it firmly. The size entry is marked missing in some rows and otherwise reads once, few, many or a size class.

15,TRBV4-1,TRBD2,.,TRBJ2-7,TGCGCCAGCAGCCAAGTCCTAGCGGGAGAGGACGAGCAGTACTTC,CASSQVLAGEDEQYF
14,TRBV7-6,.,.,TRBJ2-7,TGTGCCAGCAGCTTACACGGGAACTCCTACGAGCAGTACTTC,CASSLHGNSYEQYF
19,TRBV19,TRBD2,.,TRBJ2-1,TGTGCCAGTAGTATAAGAGCCTCTTGGGCAGGGACTAGCGGGAATGAGCAGTTCTTC,CASSIRASWAGTSGNEQFF
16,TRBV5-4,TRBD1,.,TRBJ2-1,TGTGCCAGCAGCTCCGACCTGGGACAGGGCCTCAATGAGCAGTTCTTC,CASSSDLGQGLNEQFF
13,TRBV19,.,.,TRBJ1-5,TGTGCCAGTAGTATGGGGGGTAGTCAGCCCCAGCATTTT,CASSMGGSQPQHF
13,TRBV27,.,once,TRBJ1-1,TGTGCCAGCAGTTCGCTCCGAAACACTGAAGCTTTCTTT,CASSSLRNTEAFF
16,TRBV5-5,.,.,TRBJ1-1,TGTGCCAGCAGCTCCCGCCTAGAAAACATGAACACTGAAGCTTTCTTT,CASSSRLENMNTEAFF
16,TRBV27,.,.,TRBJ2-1,TGTGCCAGCAGGGGGGGGCTGGCGGGAGTGGGCAATGAGCAGTTCTTC,CASRGGLAGVGNEQFF
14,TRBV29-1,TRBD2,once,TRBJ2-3,TGCAGCGTTGTTCTACTAGCGGGAGGGGATACGCAGTATTTT,CSVVLLAGGDTQYF
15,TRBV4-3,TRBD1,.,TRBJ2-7,TGCGCCAGCAGCCGTCACCGGGACAGAGAATACGAGCAGTACTTC,CASSRHRDREYEQYF
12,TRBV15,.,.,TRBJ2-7,TGTGCCACCAGCGCGGACGGCGGGATGCAGTACTTC,CATSADGGMQYF
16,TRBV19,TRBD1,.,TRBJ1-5,TGTGCCACCCAGTTGACAGGGCGTCATAGCAATCAGCCCCAGCATTTT,CATQLTGRHSNQPQHF